Presented here are 28 T cell receptor beta chains from one specimen sequenced in a study of T cell repertoires in cytomegalovirus infection. TCRdb independently ran MiXCR on the reads; one entry per CDR3 protein. The sample lists around 490,000 distinct CDR3 sequences, around 27% occurring once. The sequencing sample was made of PBMCs. The receptor source for this set is a human donor in good health (CMV status not recorded). Some clones in this sample may be carry-over from other donors' samples.

This clonotype was seen only a few times. The chain couples TRBV7-9 to TRBJ1-2; D gene ambiguous. Germline loops: CDR1 SEHNR, CDR2 FQNEAQ (reference sequence). CDR3 length: 15 residues. V lost 1 base and J lost 5, with 14 bases in between. CDR3 amino acids: CASSLEAGPIYGYTF. The DNA of the CDR3 is TGTGCCAGCAGCTTAGAGGCAGGCCCAATTTATGGCTACACCTTC.

This clonotype came up many times. The rearrangement uses TRBV7-2 and TRBJ2-1, with TRBD2 matching 7 bases. V shed 5 bases, J shed 5 bases, and the junction held 9 bases outside the gene matches. This CDR3 comprises 15 residues. The germline CDR1 and CDR2 sequences are SGHTA and FQGNSA. The CDR3 region has the DNA TGTGCCAGCAGCCCCCCGGCTAGCGGTCACAATGAGCAGTTCTTC. Translated, it gives CASSPPASGHNEQFF.

This clonotype was found many times. The rearrangement joins TRBV7-2 to TRBJ2-2; D is unresolved. Trimming stripped 2 bases from V and 0 bases from J, with 7 bases between. This CDR3 is built from 15 residues. Germline values: CDR1 SGHTA, CDR2 FQGNSA. CDR3 loop: CASSLQRSNTGELFF. Written as DNA, the CDR3 is TGTGCCAGCAGCTTACAGCGATCGAACACCGGGGAGCTGTTTTTT.

This clonotype was counted only a few times. The rearrangement uses TRBV19 and TRBJ1-4; a weak D match, TRBD1 (5 bases). The V and J ends lost 7 bases and 10 bases respectively, with 19 bases between them. The CDR3 totals 14 residues. Germline V gene lookup returns CDR1 LNHDA and CDR2 SQIVND (reference sequence). DNA of the CDR3: TGTGCCAGTACCGTCAGGGAGAGTAGAGGAAAACTGTTTTTT. Its translation is CASTVRESRGKLFF.

This clonotype was recorded many times. V gene TRBV7-2 combines with J gene TRBJ2-6; D could derive from TRBD1 or TRBD2 (5 bases each). Germline V lookup: CDR1 SGHTA, CDR2 FQGNSA. The germline V and J ends were trimmed by 5 bases and 0 bases, with 14 bases remaining between them. This CDR3 has 17 amino acids. The CDR3: CASSNRGGNSGANVLTF. As DNA, the CDR3 is TGTGCCAGCAGCAACCGTGGGGGAAACTCTGGGGCCAACGTCCTGACTTTC.

This rearrangement joins TRBV6-2 or TRBV6-3 to TRBJ2-1; TRBD2 agrees at 10 bases. V was clipped by 5 bases and J by 4 bases; unmatched bases: 5. Germline V gene sequence: CDR1 MNHEY, CDR2 SVGEGT. CDR3 size: 15 residues. In nucleotides, the CDR3 is TGTGCCAGCAGTGCTAGCGGGAGACTTTACAATGAGCAGTTCTTC. This encodes CASSASGRLYNEQFF.

The rearrangement joins TRBV12-3 or TRBV12-4 to TRBJ2-5; tentatively, D is TRBD1 (6 bases). CDR3 length equals 14 residues. V lost 3 bases and J 5 bases, leaving 13 bases between the germline ends. DNA of the CDR3: TGTGCCAGCAGTTTCCAGGGGTTGTGGGAGACCCAGTACTTC. The encoded protein is CASSFQGLWETQYF.

This clonotype was seen at least ten times. The chain recombines TRBV7-2 with TRBJ2-7; D remains unclear. The ends were cut back, 4 bases at V and 2 bases at J, with 12 bases in the middle. The CDR3 has 14 amino acids. Per germline, CDR1 SGHTA and CDR2 FQGNSA. The CDR3 DNA is TGTGCCAGCAGCTCCTCCAGCGCCGCCTACGAGCAGTACTTC. As protein: CASSSSSAAYEQYF.

This clonotype was detected ten times or more. CDR3 amino acids: CASSLAVLKETQYF. In nucleotides, the CDR3 is TGTGCCAGCAGCTTAGCGGTACTGAAAGAGACCCAGTACTTC. The V and J genes are TRBV7-2 and TRBJ2-5; D unclear. The germline V and J ends were trimmed by 0 bases and 3 bases, with 8 bases remaining between them. The CDR3 has 14 amino acids. Per the germline V gene, CDR1 is SGHTA and CDR2 is FQGNSA.

CDR3 region: CATSRDRAIYNEQFF. In DNA form, the CDR3 reads TGTGCCACCAGCAGAGATCGGGCGATTTACAATGAGCAGTTCTTC. This chain connects TRBV15 to TRBJ2-1; D gene ambiguous. V was trimmed by 0 bases and J by 4 bases, leaving 10 bases between them. Per germline, CDR1 LNHNV and CDR2 YYDKDF (reference sequence). The CDR3 has 15 residues. The whole variable domain, filled in from reference TRBV15 and TRBJ2-1, reads DAMVIQNPRYQVTQFGKPVTLSCSQTLNHNVMYWYQQKSSQAPKLLFHYYDKDFNNEADTPDNFQSRRPNTSFCFLDIRSPGLGDTAMYLCATSRDRAIYNEQFFGPGTRLTVL.

This chain uses TRBV7-6 with TRBJ2-1; TRBD2 agrees at 15 bases. The length of the CDR3 is 20 residues. The V and J ends lost 4 bases and 0 bases, in that order; junction bases with no gene match: 10. Germline V gene data show CDR1 as SGHVS and CDR2 as FNYEAQ. CDR3 nucleotides: TGTGCCAGCAGCTCGCAAAGAGGACTAGCGGGAGGGAGCTCCTACAATGAGCAGTTCTTC. Translated, it gives CASSSQRGLAGGSSYNEQFF. The entire variable domain, with the rest obtained from reference TRBV7-6 and TRBJ2-1, is as follows: GAGVSQSPRYKVTKRGQDVALRCDPISGHVSLYWYRQALGQGPEFLTYFNYEAQQDKSGLPNDRFSAERPEGSISTLTIQRTEQRDSAMYRCASSSQRGLAGGSSYNEQFFGPGTRLTVL.

This clonotype has only one observation. The rearrangement links TRBV9 to TRBJ2-1, with 8 bases aligning to TRBD2. CDR1 is SGDLS and CDR2 is YYNGEE in the germline V gene. The CDR3 is 16 amino acids. The V and J ends lost 4 bases and 8 bases, in that order; junction bases with no gene match: 14. The chain's CDR3 is CASSPGGTSGADEQFF. The CDR3 DNA is TGTGCCAGCAGCCCTGGGGGAACTAGCGGAGCCGATGAGCAGTTCTTC.

This clonotype was found many times. This chain joins TRBV7-2 and TRBJ1-4, with D perhaps matching TRBD1 (5 bases). Looked up from germline, CDR1 is SGHTA and CDR2 is FQGNSA. This CDR3 contains 14 residues. With 4 bases removed from V and 3 bases from J, the gap between germline ends came to 9 bases. CDR3 DNA sequence: TGTGCCAGCAGCTCCAGAGGGGCTAATGAAAAACTGTTTTTT. Its translation is CASSSRGANEKLFF.

The table lists this clonotype with a few counts. The chain employs TRBV6-2 or TRBV6-3 and TRBJ2-3; 10 nucleotides agree with TRBD2. The germline V gene encodes CDR1 MNHEY and CDR2 SVGEGT. The J segment lost 4 bases and the V segment lost 5 bases, leaving 12 bases of the junction unmatched. CDR3 length: 17 residues. The CDR3 protein is CASSETLAGERPDTQYF. CDR3 bases: TGTGCCAGCAGTGAAACCCTAGCGGGAGAGCGTCCAGATACGCAGTATTTT.

This sequence joins TRBV25-1 and TRBJ2-7; possibly TRBD1 or TRBD2 for D (6 bases each). CDR1 is MGHDK and CDR2 is SYGVNS in the germline V gene. Trimming pared 3 bases from V and 6 bases from J, leaving 18 bases between. The CDR3 totals 15 residues. Written as DNA, the CDR3 is TGTGCCAGCAGTGATAGCAGGGGCGGGATCGGCGAGCAGTACTTC. Protein sequence: CASSDSRGGIGEQYF.

The sample holds one count of this clonotype. The V call is TRBV7-9, the J call TRBJ1-1; D remains ambiguous. In germline, CDR1 is SEHNR, CDR2 FQNEAQ (reference sequence). CDR3 length: 16 amino acids. Trimming cost V 5 bases and J 6 bases, with 22 bases left between them. CDR3 protein: CASSRMRVGSAAEAFF. CDR3 DNA: TGTGCCAGCAGCCGAATGCGTGTAGGGAGCGCGGCTGAAGCTTTCTTT.

V is TRBV12-3 or TRBV12-4 and J is TRBJ2-2; 10 nucleotides line up with TRBD1. V dropped 4 bases and J dropped 4; count of bases not matched to a gene: 6. This CDR3 is 16 amino acids long. The CDR3 sequence is CASSSRDRGLTGELFF. The DNA for the CDR3 is TGTGCCAGCAGTTCCCGGGACAGGGGCCTCACCGGGGAGCTGTTTTTT.

This clonotype was picked up a small number of times. This chain connects TRBV7-8 to TRBJ2-7, with 7 nucleotides matching TRBD1. The length of the CDR3 is 13 residues. Germline values: CDR1 SGHVS, CDR2 FQNEAQ. With 3 bases clipped from V and 2 bases from J, the junction kept 1 base outside the gene matches. Here the CDR3 DNA reads TGTGCCAGCAGCTTCACAGGGGCCTACGAGCAGTACTTC. It yields the protein CASSFTGAYEQYF. Supplemented by reference TRBV7-8 and TRBJ2-7, the full variable domain reads GAGVSQSPRYKVAKRGQDVALRCDPISGHVSLFWYQQALGQGPEFLTYFQNEAQLDKSGLPSDRFFAERPEGSVSTLKIQRTQQEDSAVYLCASSFTGAYEQYFGPGTRLTVT.

In its sample, this clonotype was seen a few times. This sequence joins TRBV7-2 and TRBJ2-7; 9 bases match TRBD2. CDR1 SGHTA and CDR2 FQGNSA come from the germline V gene. V gave up 1 base and J gave up 1 base; unmatched junction bases: 5. The CDR3 spans 16 residues. CDR3: CASSLEGGRVSYEQYF. The DNA for the CDR3 is TGTGCCAGCAGCTTAGAAGGCGGGAGGGTATCCTACGAGCAGTACTTC.

This clonotype was observed at least ten times. This chain uses TRBV7-9 with TRBJ1-5, with a possible D match to TRBD1 (6 bases). CDR1 and CDR2 (germline): SEHNR, FQNEAQ (reference sequence). The germline V and J ends were trimmed by 8 bases and 1 base, with 6 bases remaining between them. The CDR3 is made up of 12 amino acids. As DNA, the CDR3 is TGTGCCAGCGGACAGAGCAATCAGCCCCAGCATTTT. This codes for CASGQSNQPQHF. Filled out from reference TRBV7-9 and TRBJ1-5, the complete variable domain reads DTGVSQNPRHKITKRGQNVTFRCDPISEHNRLYWYRQTLGQGPEFLTYFQNEAQLEKSRLLSDRFSAERPKGSFSTLEIQRTEQGDSAMYLCASGQSNQPQHFGDGTRLSIL.

Ten or more counts support this clonotype. The CDR3 protein is CASSLGAIPIDEQFF. The CDR3 DNA is TGTGCCAGCAGTTTAGGGGCCATTCCTATAGATGAGCAGTTCTTC. The chain employs TRBV12-3 or TRBV12-4 and TRBJ2-1, with D uncertain. V gave up 1 base and J gave up 8 bases, with 15 bases separating them. This CDR3 contains 15 residues.

This clonotype was detected many times. V is TRBV7-8 and J is TRBJ1-4, with a weak D call TRBD1 (5 bases). This CDR3 is 18 amino acids long. From germline, CDR1 is SGHVS and CDR2 FQNEAQ. V dropped 5 bases and J dropped 8 bases, with 27 bases sitting between them. Here the CDR3 reads CASSLIGRNSGEGEKLFF. As DNA, the CDR3 is TGTGCCAGCAGCCTTATAGGGCGGAATTCGGGGGAGGGGGAAAAACTGTTTTTT.

A few counts support this clonotype. The chain employs TRBV5-6 and TRBJ2-2; 8 positions match TRBD2. The ends lost 4 bases at V and 13 bases at J; junction bases unmatched: 3. CDR3 size: 11 residues. Germline CDR1 SGHDT, CDR2 YYEEEE. In DNA form, the CDR3 reads TGTGCCAGCAGCAGGACTAGCCGGCTGTTTTTT. Protein sequence: CASSRTSRLFF.

This rearrangement joins TRBV6-6 to TRBJ2-1; TRBD2 matches 8 bases. The junction had 12 bases not matched to a gene; V was cut back by 5 bases and J by 15 bases. Germline V gene data show CDR1 as MNHNY and CDR2 as SVGAGI (reference sequence). The CDR3 extends over 13 amino acids. The CDR3 is CASSAHSSGGWFF. The CDR3 DNA reads TGTGCCAGCAGTGCGCATTCAAGCGGGGGTTGGTTCTTC.

The V and J genes are TRBV5-1 and TRBJ2-1; 13 nucleotides match TRBD2. Germline lookup yields CDR1 SGHRS and CDR2 YFSETQ. The CDR3 runs 16 residues. With 1 base clipped from V and 6 bases from J, the junction kept 4 bases outside the gene matches. CDR3: CASSLWTSGRPNEQFF. The CDR3 coding sequence is TGCGCCAGCAGCTTGTGGACTAGCGGGAGACCCAATGAGCAGTTCTTC.

This clonotype was recorded a few times. The gene calls are TRBV7-9 and TRBJ2-1; TRBD2 agrees at 12 bases. The V gene's germline CDR1 is SEHNR and CDR2 FQNEAQ (reference sequence). The CDR3 contains 15 residues. The ends lost 5 bases at V and 9 bases at J; junction bases unmatched: 8. CDR3 region: CASSVRLAGESEQFF. Here the CDR3 DNA reads TGTGCCAGCAGCGTCCGACTAGCGGGAGAGTCTGAGCAGTTCTTC.

A note on this clonotype: Possible read error: a much larger clone is one base away. This chain links TRBV7-2 with TRBJ2-3; D is uncertain. The CDR3 length is 15 residues. With 5 bases removed from V and 1 base from J, the gap between germline ends came to 13 bases. The germline V gene has CDR1 SGHTA and CDR2 FQGNSA. The CDR3 sequence is CASSPRWTGTDTQYF. DNA of the CDR3: TGTGCCAGCAGCCCCCGGTGGACGGGCACAGATACGCAGTATTTT.

The CDR3 DNA sequence: TGTGCCAGCCGGGACAGGGCAGGAAATACGCAGTATTTT. Its protein is CASRDRAGNTQYF. The rearrangement uses TRBV18 and TRBJ2-3, with 9 bases fitting TRBD1. Germline CDR1 and CDR2: KGHSH and LQKENI. Losses at the gene ends were 8 bases for V and 7 bases for J; bases not matched to a gene: 7. This CDR3 is 13 amino acids long. The full variable domain, with the rest looked up from reference TRBV18 and TRBJ2-3, is NAGVMQNPRHLVRRRGQEARLRCSPMKGHSHVYWYRQLPEEGLKFMVYLQKENIIDESGMPKERFSAEFPKEGPSILRIQQVVRGDSAAYFCASRDRAGNTQYFGPGTRLTVL.